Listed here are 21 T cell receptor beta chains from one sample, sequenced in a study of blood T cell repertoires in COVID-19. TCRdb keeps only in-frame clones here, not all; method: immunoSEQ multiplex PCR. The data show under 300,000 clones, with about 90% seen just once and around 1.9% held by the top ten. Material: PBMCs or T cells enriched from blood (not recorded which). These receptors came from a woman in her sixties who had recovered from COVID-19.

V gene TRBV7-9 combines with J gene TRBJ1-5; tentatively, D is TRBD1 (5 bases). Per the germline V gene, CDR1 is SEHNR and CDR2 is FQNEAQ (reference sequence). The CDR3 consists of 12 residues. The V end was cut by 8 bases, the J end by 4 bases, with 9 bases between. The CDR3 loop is CASDRDNQPQHF. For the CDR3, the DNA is TGTGCCAGCGACAGAGATAATCAGCCCCAGCATTTT.

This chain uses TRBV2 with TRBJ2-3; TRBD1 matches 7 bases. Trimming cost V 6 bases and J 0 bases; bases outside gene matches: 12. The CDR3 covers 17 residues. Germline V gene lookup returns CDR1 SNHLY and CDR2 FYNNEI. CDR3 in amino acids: CASRPLSGTDSTDTQYF. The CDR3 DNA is TGTGCCAGCAGACCCCTTTCCGGGACAGACAGCACAGATACGCAGTATTTT.

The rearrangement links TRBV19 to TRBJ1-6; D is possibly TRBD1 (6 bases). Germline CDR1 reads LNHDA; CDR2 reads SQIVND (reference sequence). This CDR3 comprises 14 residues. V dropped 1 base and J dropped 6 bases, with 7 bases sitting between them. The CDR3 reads CASSIGGGNSPLHF. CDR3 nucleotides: TGTGCCAGTAGTATAGGAGGGGGTAATTCACCCCTCCACTTT.

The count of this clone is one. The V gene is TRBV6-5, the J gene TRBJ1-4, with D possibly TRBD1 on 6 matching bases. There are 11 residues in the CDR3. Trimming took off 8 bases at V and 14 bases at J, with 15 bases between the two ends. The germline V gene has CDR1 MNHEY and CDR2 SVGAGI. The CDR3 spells CASGGIGVLFF. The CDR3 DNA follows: TGTGCCAGCGGGGGCATAGGAGTCCTGTTTTTT.

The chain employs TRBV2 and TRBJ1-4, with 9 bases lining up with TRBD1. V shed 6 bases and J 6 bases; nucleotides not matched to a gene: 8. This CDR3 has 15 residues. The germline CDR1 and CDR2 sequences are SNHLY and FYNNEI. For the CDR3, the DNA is TGTGCCAGCAGAGAAACACAGGGGGCCGATGAAAAACTGTTTTTT. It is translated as CASRETQGADEKLFF.

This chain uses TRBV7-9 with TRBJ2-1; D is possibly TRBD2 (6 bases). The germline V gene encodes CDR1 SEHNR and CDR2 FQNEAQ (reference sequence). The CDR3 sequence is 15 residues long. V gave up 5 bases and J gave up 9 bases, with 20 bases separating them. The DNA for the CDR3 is TGTGCCAGCAGCGTCTCAGGCCAGCGGGCGTTTGAGCAGTTCTTC. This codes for CASSVSGQRAFEQFF.

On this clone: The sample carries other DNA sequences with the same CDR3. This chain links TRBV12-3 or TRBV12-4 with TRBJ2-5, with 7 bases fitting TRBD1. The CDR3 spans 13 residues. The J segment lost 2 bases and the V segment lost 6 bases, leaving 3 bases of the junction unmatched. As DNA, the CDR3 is TGTGCCAGCAGGCGGACAGGTCAAGAGACCCAGTACTTC. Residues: CASRRTGQETQYF.

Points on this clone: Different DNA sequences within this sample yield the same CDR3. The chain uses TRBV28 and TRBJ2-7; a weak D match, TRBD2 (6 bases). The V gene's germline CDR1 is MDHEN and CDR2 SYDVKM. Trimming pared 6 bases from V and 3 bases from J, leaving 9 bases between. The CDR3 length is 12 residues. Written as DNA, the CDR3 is TGTGCCAGCAGCCTGGGGGGCTACGAGCAGTACTTC. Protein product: CASSLGGYEQYF.

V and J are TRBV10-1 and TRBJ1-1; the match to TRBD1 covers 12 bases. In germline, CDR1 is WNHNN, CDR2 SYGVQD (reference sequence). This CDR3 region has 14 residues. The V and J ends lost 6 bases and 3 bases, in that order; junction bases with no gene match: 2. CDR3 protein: CASSRDRGHTEAFF. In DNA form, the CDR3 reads TGCGCCAGCAGCAGGGACAGGGGGCACACTGAAGCTTTCTTT.

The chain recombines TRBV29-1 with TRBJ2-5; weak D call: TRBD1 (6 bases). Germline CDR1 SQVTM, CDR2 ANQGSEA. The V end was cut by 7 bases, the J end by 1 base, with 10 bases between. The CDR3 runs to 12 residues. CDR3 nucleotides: TGCAGCGGCCGGGACACCCAAGAGACCCAGTACTTC. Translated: CSGRDTQETQYF.

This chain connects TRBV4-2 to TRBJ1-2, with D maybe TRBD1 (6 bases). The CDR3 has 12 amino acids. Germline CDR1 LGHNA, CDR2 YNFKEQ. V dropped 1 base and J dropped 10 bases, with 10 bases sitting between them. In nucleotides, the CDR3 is TGTGCCAGCAGCCAAGTCCAGGGACACTACACCTTC. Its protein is CASSQVQGHYTF.

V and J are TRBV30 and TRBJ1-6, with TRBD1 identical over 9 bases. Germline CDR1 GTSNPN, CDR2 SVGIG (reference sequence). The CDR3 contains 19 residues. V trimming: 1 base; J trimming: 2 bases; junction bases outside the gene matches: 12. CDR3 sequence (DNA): TGTGCCTGGAGTGCCGGGACAGGGACTAAAACGGCCTATAATTCACCCCTCCACTTT. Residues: CAWSAGTGTKTAYNSPLHF.

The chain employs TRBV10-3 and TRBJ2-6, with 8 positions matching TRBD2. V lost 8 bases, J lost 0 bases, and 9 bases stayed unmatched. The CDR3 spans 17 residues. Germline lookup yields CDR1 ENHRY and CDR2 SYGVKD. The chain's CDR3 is CAIGLRGAGSGANVLTF. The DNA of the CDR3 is TGTGCCATCGGCCTGCGGGGGGCCGGCTCTGGGGCCAACGTCCTGACTTTC.

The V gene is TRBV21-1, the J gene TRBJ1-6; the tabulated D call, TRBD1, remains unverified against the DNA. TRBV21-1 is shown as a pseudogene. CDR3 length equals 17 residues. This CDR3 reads CASSIPDSPQGDSPLHF. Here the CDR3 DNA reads TGTGCCAGCAGCATCCCGGACTCTCCCCAGGGGGACTCACCCCTCCACTTT.

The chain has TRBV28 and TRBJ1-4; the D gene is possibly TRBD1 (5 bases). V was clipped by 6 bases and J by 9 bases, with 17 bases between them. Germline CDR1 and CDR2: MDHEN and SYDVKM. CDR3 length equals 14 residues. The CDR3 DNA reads TGTGCCAGCAGACTGGAGGAGGGGAATCAAAAACTGTTTTTT. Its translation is CASRLEEGNQKLFF.

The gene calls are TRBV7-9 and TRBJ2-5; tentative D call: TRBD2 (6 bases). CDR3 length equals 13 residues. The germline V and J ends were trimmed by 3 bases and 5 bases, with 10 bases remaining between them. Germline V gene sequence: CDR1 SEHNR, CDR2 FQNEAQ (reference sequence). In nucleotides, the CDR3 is TGTGCCAGCAGCTTCTCAGGGAGGGAGACCCAGTACTTC. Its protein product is CASSFSGRETQYF.

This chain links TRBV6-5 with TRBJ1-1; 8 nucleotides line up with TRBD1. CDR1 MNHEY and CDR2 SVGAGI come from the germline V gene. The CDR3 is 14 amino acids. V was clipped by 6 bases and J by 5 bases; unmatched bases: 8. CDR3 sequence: CASRRDRSGTEAFF. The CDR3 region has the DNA TGTGCCAGCAGGAGGGACAGGTCGGGTACTGAAGCTTTCTTT.

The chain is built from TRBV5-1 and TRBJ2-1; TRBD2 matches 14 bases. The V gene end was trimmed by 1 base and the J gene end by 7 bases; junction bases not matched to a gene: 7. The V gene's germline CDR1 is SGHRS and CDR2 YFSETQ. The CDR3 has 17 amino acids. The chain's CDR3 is CASSLPTSGRVRNEQFF. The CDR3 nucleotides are TGCGCCAGCAGCTTGCCGACTAGCGGGAGGGTGAGGAATGAGCAGTTCTTC.

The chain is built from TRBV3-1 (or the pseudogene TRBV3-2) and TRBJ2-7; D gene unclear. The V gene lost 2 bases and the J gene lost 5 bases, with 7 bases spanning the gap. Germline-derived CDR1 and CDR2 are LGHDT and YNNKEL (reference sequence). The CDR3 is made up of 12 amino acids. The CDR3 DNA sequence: TGTGCCAGCAGCCAATCCATCCACGAGCAGTACTTC. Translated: CASSQSIHEQYF.

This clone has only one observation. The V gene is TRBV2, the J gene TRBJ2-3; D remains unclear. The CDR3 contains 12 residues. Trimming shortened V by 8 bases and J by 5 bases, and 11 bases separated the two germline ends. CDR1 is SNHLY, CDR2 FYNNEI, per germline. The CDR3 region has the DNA TGTGCCAGCGGCAACACGGGAGATACGCAGTATTTT. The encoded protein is CASGNTGDTQYF.

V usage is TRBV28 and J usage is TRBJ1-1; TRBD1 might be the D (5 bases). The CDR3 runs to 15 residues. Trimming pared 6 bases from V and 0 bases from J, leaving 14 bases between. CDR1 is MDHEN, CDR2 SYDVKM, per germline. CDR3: CASRPRGGMNTEAFF. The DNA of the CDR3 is TGTGCCAGCAGACCCCGGGGGGGGATGAACACTGAAGCTTTCTTT.